This T cell receptor beta chain was obtained from a study of T cell responses to AZD1222 COVID-19 vaccine (dated by TCRdb to the early 2020s). In terms of the full investigation: AZD1222 recipients whose second dose came at about 4 weeks and those whose second dose came at about 12 weeks were combined into one group, since spike-specific TCR depth and breadth did not differ between the two schedules. TCR sequencing covered fewer than 250 trial participants: 200 to 210 given two doses of AZD1222 and about 26 given two doses of MenACWY control vaccine. Trial participants were enrolled by age into 18-55, 56-69 and 70-plus year subgroups, with approximately 150, 28 and 58 TCR-sequenced participants respectively.

Results and caveats for the whole study, not just this receptor: Reportedly, almost half of the unique spike-specific TCRs recognized epitopes lying outside the regions that are mutated in the B.1.351 and B.1.1.7 variants. The vaccine-associated CD4 TCRs covered the entire spike protein, and the dominant responses fell in regions 160-218 and 743-854. In the small 56-69-year group, the increase in depth fell short of significance, most likely because of low power. Because no day 14 peak-response samples were available, repertoires were characterized only after the peak T cell response. Most participants were white British and females outnumbered males, and the authors suggested that clonal diversity may have been underestimated. Conclusions about previously exposed vaccinees are limited because only 5 or 6 AZD1222 recipients were SARS-CoV-2 seropositive at baseline. After two AZD1222 doses, both the breadth and the depth of spike-specific TCRs were significantly higher than at day 0 and than in MenACWY recipients.

Reading the label with the study, this specimen's time point is: baseline before first vaccination. Vaccinee samples came from UK trials COV001 and COV002, including a single-blind randomized controlled phase 2/3 trial of AZD1222 (ChAdOx1 nCoV-19) in healthy adults. Trial participant PBMC samples were collected at day 0 and day 28 after the second dose for TCRbeta chain sequencing. The junction shows trimming of 5 bases on V and 4 bases on J, plus 6 bases between the germline ends. From cysteine to phenylalanine, the CDR3 is 12 amino acids long. Only the CDR3 portion is preserved as DNA: 36 bases, with reading frame beginning at the first base. CDR1 and CDR2 are drawn from the germline V gene (reference sequence): LNHDA, SQIVND. Concerning this clone itself: Its antigen remains undetermined. Within one base of it there is no much larger clone, and no base qualities were kept.

The CDR3 regions of human TCRbeta chains were analyzed by immunosequencing. Regarding the original processing steps: Repertoire TCRs were checked for matches against a reference library of SARS-CoV-2-specific TCRs that had been generated using the MIRA antigen-specificity platform. Breadth meant the fraction of unique TCRs that were SARS-CoV-2-associated, whereas depth meant the fraction of total T cells that were SARS-CoV-2-associated. Using the MIRA data, every spike-specific TCR was mapped to the spike region that the TCR reacted to and assigned to either a CD4 or a CD8 class. Log10-transformed breadth and depth values were compared by one-way ANOVA with Sidak's multiple comparisons tests. As stored in TCRdb, this immuneACCESS dataset retains in-frame rearrangements with V and J assigned. A fraction of the clones does not appear; measured against another copy, unresolved V genes explain less than half of the discrepancy, and the remainder lacks a known reason. V and J calls and clone size come straight from that table; D and trimming were deduced from the DNA. This sample lists approximately 110,000 clones; about 86% were detected once. The ten largest clones capture roughly 9% of the sample.

The chain uses TRBV19 and TRBJ1-5; no D gene can be assigned with confidence. The TCR was taken from an adult in good health. Sequencing used peripheral blood, obtained on day 0 of AZD1222 vaccination. The CDR3: CASSPRNQPQHF. The nucleotide sequence reads as follows: TGTGCCAGTAGTCCGAGAAATCAGCCCCAGCATTTT.